This paragraph reports one TCR beta chain. This entry belongs to a study of regulatory T cells in long-lasting Graves disease. Turning to the study itself: Persistent Graves' disease denoted over 5 years of antithyroid drugs plus positive TSH receptor antibodies.

The TCR beta library used iRepertoire HTBI primers with Arm-PCR amplification of CDR3. TCRdb analysed the multiplex PCR reads with MiXCR anew, one entry per CDR3 protein. This sample has around 430,000 distinct CDR3 sequences; 20% to 25% occur once, and the top ten carry around 13%. Noted time point: persistent/refractory GD, antithyroid drugs over 5 years with positive TRAb. RNA extracted from PBMCs served as the sequencing template. The V and J ends lost 5 bases and 0 bases respectively, with 17 bases between them. This CDR3 comprises 17 residues. Per germline, CDR1 MNHEY and CDR2 SMNVEV (reference sequence).

The material sequenced was peripheral blood mononuclear cells (PBMCs), taken when the disease was refractory, from a patient treated with antithyroid drugs. This receptor was taken from a female donor with Graves disease. The chain recombines TRBV27 with TRBJ2-4, with D possibly matching TRBD2 (5 bases). The DNA for the CDR3 is TGTGCCAGCAGTCCCCTATATCGGGATCGAGCCAAAAACATTCAGTACTTC. Its protein is CASSPLYRDRAKNIQYF.